The 13 T cell receptor beta chains below were found in one sample sequenced in a study of T cell clones after liver transplantation. Clones were sequenced by immunoSEQ multiplex PCR, and TCRdb holds only the in-frame ones, with some missing. Among about 75,000 clones, around 84% were seen once, and the ten largest hold 2.1%. Sequencing was performed on CD4+ T cells from blood, taken around 50 months after liver transplant. All receptors derive from a human patient who received a liver transplant. The graft donor may have contributed some T cells.

V gene TRBV7-9 combines with J gene TRBJ2-7; D call uncertain. The CDR3 has 14 amino acids. V was cut by 1 base and J by 6 bases, with 13 bases left in between. Looked up from germline, CDR1 is SEHNR and CDR2 is FQNEAQ (reference sequence). The CDR3 reads CASSLGTPLGEQYF. CDR3 bases: TGTGCCAGCAGCTTAGGGACCCCGTTGGGCGAGCAGTACTTC.

The V and J genes are TRBV5-4 and TRBJ2-7; D call uncertain. Germline V gives CDR1 SGHNT, CDR2 YYREEE (reference sequence). This CDR3 is 13 amino acids long. Deletions cut 4 bases from V and 6 bases from J, with 14 bases between. The CDR3 reads CASSARWVSEQYF. For the CDR3, the DNA is TGTGCCAGCAGCGCTAGATGGGTAAGCGAGCAGTACTTC.

This chain links TRBV5-4 with TRBJ2-7, with D maybe TRBD2 (5 bases). This CDR3 spans 16 amino acids. Germline assignment: CDR1 SGHNT and CDR2 YYREEE (reference sequence). Trimming pared 4 bases from V and 4 bases from J, leaving 21 bases between. The CDR3 spells CASSDKRYGNNYEQYF. In DNA, the CDR3 is TGTGCCAGCAGCGATAAGCGGTACGGGAATAATTACGAGCAGTACTTC.

V and J are TRBV5-1 and TRBJ2-5; tentatively, D is TRBD2 (6 bases). Germline loops: CDR1 SGHRS, CDR2 YFSETQ. CDR3 size: 14 residues. Trimming removed 3 bases at V and 5 bases at J, with 14 bases between. For the CDR3, the DNA is TGCGCCAGCAGCTCAACCTGGGAGGTCGAGACCCAGTACTTC. This sequence encodes CASSSTWEVETQYF.

The V gene is TRBV21-1, the J gene TRBJ2-7; the DNA was not compared with TRBD1, the D call given in the table. TRBV21-1 is noted as a pseudogene. This CDR3 region has 11 residues. In DNA, the CDR3 is TGTGCCAGCAGAACATCTTACGAGCAGTACTTC. Amino acid sequence: CASRTSYEQYF.

This chain links TRBV11-1 with TRBJ2-3, with D possibly being TRBD2 (5 bases). CDR1 and CDR2 from the germline V gene are SGHAT and FQDESV (reference sequence). V was clipped by 5 bases and J by 7 bases, with 22 bases between them. This CDR3 has 16 residues. CDR3 sequence reads: CASSPAAQRFVNTQYF. CDR3 bases: TGTGCCAGCAGCCCCGCCGCGCAGCGGTTCGTGAATACGCAGTATTTT. The full variable domain, completed using reference TRBV11-1 and TRBJ2-3, is EAEVAQSPRYKITEKSQAVAFWCDPISGHATLYWYRQILGQGPELLVQFQDESVVDDSQLPKDRFSAERLKGVDSTLKIQPAELGDSAMYLCASSPAAQRFVNTQYFGPGTRLTVL.

The rearrangement joins TRBV4-1 to TRBJ1-3; no clear D gene. The CDR3 length is 15 residues. V gave up 0 bases and J gave up 3 bases, with 9 bases separating them. Germline V lookup: CDR1 MGHRA, CDR2 YSYEKL. The chain's CDR3 is CASSQDHSVGNTIYF. For the CDR3, the DNA is TGCGCCAGCAGCCAAGATCATTCGGTTGGAAACACCATATATTTT.

V gene TRBV4-1 combines with J gene TRBJ2-6; no firm D call. The CDR3 totals 15 residues. The germline gives CDR1 MGHRA, CDR2 YSYEKL. V was pared by 6 bases and J by 1 base, with 10 bases between. The CDR3 protein is CASSTGLSGANVLTF. The CDR3 bases are TGCGCCAGCAGTACCGGGCTTTCTGGGGCCAACGTCCTGACTTTC.

The CDR3 here is CAIAIEGGPADTQYF. Here the CDR3 DNA reads TGTGCCATCGCAATTGAGGGCGGCCCCGCAGATACGCAGTATTTT. The chain joins TRBV10-3 to TRBJ2-3; possibly TRBD2 for D (5 bases). Germline CDR1 is ENHRY and CDR2 is SYGVKD. The germline V and J ends were trimmed by 8 bases and 4 bases, with 19 bases remaining between them. The CDR3 contains 15 residues.

The chain has TRBV7-2 and TRBJ2-5, with D possibly TRBD2 on 6 matching bases. The CDR3 runs 15 residues. Looked up from germline, CDR1 is SGHTA and CDR2 is FQGNSA. The V and J ends lost 1 base and 4 bases respectively, with 13 bases between them. This CDR3 is CASSLDLSGVETQYF. The CDR3, as DNA: TGTGCCAGCAGCTTAGATCTATCGGGGGTAGAGACCCAGTACTTC.

The genes are TRBV6-1 and TRBJ1-3, with a tentative D call TRBD1 (6 bases). V dropped 11 bases and J dropped 0 bases, with 11 bases sitting between them. This CDR3 spans 13 amino acids. Germline V lookup: CDR1 MNHNS, CDR2 SASEGT. Here the CDR3 DNA reads TGTGCCGTCCGGACAGTCTCTGGAAACACCATATATTTT. Its protein product is CAVRTVSGNTIYF.

The V and J genes are TRBV5-1 and TRBJ2-3, with 10 bases fitting TRBD2. Germline lookup yields CDR1 SGHRS and CDR2 YFSETQ. The junction had 11 bases not matched to a gene; V was cut back by 2 bases and J by 5 bases. The CDR3 is 17 residues long. CDR3 protein: CASSFYLGTSVRDTQYF. The CDR3 bases are TGCGCCAGCAGCTTCTACCTCGGGACTAGCGTTCGAGATACGCAGTATTTT.

This chain links TRBV2 with TRBJ2-2, with 10 bases aligning to TRBD2. V dropped 7 bases and J dropped 8; count of bases not matched to a gene: 13. In germline, CDR1 is SNHLY, CDR2 FYNNEI. The length of the CDR3 is 16 residues. The CDR3: CASIGDLAGVAGELFF. CDR3 in DNA: TGTGCCAGCATAGGGGACCTAGCGGGAGTTGCGGGGGAGCTGTTTTTT.